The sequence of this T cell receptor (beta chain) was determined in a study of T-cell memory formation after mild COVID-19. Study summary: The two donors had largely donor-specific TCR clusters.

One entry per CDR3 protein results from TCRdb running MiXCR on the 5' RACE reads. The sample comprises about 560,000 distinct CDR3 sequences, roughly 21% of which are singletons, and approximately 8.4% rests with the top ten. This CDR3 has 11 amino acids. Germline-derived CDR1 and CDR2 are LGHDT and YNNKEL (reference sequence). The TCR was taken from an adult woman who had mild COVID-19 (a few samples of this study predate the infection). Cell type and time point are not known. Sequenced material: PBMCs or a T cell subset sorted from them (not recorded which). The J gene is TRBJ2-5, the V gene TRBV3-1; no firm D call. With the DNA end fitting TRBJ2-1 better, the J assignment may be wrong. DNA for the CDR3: TGTGCAACCAGTTTGCAAGAGACCCAGTTCTTC. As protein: CATSLQETQFF.